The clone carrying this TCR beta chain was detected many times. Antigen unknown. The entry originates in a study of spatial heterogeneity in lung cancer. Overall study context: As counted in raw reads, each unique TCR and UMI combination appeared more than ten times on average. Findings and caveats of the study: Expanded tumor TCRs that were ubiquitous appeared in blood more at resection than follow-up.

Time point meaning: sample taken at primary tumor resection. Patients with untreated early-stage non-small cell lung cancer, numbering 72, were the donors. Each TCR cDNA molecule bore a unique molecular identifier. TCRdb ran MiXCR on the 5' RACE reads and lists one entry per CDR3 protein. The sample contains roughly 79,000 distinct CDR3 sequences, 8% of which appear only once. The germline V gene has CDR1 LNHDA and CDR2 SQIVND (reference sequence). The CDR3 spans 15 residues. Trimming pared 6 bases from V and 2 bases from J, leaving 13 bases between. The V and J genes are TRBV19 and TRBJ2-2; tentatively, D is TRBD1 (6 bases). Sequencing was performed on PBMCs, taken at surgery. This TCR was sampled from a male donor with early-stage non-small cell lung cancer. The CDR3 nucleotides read TGTGCCAGTAGCCCTCGACAGGCCAACACCGGGGAGCTGTTTTTT. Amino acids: CASSPRQANTGELFF.